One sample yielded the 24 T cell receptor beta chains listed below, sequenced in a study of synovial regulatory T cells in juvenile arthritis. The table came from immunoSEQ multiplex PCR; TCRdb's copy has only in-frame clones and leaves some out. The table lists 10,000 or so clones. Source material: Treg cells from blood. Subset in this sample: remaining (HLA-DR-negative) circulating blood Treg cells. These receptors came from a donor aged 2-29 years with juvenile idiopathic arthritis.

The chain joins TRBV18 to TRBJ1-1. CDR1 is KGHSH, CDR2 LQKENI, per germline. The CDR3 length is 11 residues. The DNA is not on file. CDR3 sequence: CASSLHTEAFF.

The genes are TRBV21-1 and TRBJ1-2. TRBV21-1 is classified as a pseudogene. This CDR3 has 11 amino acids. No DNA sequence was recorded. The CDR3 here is CASSKRGGYTF.

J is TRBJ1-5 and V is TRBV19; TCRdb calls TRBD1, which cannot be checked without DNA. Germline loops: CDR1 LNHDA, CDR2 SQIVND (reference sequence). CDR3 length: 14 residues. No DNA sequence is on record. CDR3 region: CASSRQGYGQPQHF.

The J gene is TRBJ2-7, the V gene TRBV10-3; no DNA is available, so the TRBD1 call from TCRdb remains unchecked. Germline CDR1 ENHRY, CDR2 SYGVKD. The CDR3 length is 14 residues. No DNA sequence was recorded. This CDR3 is CAVSTTGGPREQYF.

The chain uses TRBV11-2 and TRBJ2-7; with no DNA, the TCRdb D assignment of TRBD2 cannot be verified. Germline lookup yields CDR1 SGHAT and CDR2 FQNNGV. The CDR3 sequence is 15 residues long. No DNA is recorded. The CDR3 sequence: CASSLEWVAAYEQYF.

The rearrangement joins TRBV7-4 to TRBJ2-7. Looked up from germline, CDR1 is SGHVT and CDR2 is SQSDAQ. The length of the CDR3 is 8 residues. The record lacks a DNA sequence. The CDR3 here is CASSSRYF.

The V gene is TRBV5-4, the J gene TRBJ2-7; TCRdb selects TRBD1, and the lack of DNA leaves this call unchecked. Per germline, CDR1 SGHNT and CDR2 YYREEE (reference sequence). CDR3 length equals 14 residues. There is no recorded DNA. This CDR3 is CASSIGGSSYEQYF.

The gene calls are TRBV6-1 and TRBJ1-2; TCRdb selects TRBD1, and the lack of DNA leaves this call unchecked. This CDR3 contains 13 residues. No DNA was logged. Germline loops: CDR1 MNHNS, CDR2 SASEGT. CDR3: CASIRDRIYGYTF.

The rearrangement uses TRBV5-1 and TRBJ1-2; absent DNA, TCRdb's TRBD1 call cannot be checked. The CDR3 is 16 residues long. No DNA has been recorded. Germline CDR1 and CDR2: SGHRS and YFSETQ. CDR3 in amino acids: CASSLHRGKSNYGYTF. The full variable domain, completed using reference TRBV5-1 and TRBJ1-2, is KAGVTQTPRYLIKTRGQQVTLSCSPISGHRSVSWYQQTPGQGLQFLFEYFSETQRNKGNFPGRFSGRQFSNSRSEMNVSTLELGDSALYLCASSLHRGKSNYGYTFGSGTRLTVV.

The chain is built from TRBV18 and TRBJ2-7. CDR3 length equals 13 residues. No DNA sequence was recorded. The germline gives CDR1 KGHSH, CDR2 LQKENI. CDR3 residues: CASSWGSRDEQYF.

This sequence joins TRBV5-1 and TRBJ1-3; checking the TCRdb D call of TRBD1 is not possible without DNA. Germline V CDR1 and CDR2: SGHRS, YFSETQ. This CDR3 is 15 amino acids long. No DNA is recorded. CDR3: CASSLGQSSGNTIYF.

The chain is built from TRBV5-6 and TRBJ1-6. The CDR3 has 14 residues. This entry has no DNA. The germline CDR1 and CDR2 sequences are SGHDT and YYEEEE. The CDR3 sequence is CASSLGGVNSPLHF.

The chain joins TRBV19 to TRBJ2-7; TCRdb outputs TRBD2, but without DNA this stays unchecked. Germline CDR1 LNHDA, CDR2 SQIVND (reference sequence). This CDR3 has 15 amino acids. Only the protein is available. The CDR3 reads CASSIRASSSYEQYF.

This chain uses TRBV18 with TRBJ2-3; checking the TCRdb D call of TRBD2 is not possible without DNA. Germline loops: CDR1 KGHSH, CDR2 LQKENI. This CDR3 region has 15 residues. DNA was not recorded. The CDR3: CASSPGGARPDTQYF.

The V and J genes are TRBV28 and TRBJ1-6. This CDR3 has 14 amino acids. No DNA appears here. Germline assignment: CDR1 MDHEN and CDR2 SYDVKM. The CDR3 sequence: CASSFSRGGSPLHF.

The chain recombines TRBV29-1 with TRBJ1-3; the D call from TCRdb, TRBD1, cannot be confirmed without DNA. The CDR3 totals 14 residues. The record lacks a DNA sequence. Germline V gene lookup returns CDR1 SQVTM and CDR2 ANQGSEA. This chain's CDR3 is CSVEGDSFGNTIYF.

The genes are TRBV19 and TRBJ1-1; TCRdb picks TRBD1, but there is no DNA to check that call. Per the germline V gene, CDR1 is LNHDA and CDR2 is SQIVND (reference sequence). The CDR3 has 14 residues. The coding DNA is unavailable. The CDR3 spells CASSMNGGNTEAFF.

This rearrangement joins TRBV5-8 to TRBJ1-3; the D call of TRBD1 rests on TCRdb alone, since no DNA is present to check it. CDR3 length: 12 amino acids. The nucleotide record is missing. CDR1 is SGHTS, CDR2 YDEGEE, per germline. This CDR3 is CAMRQGGNTIYF.

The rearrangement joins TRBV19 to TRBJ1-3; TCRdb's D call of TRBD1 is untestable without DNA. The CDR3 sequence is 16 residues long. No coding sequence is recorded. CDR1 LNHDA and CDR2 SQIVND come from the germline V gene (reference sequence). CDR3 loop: CASKRQGIDSGNTIYF.

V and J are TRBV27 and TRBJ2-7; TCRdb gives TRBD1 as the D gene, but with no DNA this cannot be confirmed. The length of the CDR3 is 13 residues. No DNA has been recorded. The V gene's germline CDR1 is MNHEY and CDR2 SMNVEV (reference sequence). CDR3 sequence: CASSLLGAGEQYF.

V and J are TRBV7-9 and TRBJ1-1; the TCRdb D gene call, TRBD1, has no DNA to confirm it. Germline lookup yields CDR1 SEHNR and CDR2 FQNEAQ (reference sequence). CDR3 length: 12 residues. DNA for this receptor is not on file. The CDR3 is CASSHRVTEAFF.

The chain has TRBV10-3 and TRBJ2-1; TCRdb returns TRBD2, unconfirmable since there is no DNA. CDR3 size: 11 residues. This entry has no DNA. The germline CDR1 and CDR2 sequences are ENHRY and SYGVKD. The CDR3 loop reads CASAVSNEQFF.

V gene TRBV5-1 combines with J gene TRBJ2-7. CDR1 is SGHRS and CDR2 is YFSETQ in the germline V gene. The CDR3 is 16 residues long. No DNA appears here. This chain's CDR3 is CASSNRAGPPSYEQYF.

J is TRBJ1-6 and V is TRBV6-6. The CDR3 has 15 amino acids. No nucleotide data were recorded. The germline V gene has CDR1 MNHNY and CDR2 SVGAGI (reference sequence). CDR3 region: CASRQGGLGNSPLHF.